These T cell receptor beta chains were read from a single sample in a study of T cells in tumors after PD-1 blockade. Generated by immunoSEQ multiplex PCR, the TCRdb table keeps only in-frame clones and is missing some. Found here are approximately 48,000 clones, roughly 80% of them singletons; the top ten hold 4% to 5%. The specimen was PBMCs, collected before anti-PD-1 treatment. The receptors originated from a human donor with basal cell carcinoma. The conserved cysteine and the conserved F or W are not part of the CDR3 here. Only part of the rows carry a size: once, few, many, or a class if the clone is expanded.

v_call | clone_size | cdr3_aa
TRBV7-9 | - | ASSYGTNYGYT
TRBV2 | - | ASSGWERGGTDTQY
TRBV15 | once | ATSRGASQYEQY
TRBV7-2 | once | ASSIHPGSGTDTQY
TRBV19 | once | ASSQGYTGARNQPQH
TRBV7-2 | - | ASSLGRAGAYEQY
TRBV7-8 | few | ASSQQGNYGYT
TRBV29-1 | - | SVALQGGTEAF
TRBV12-1 | - | ASSFAGTPSSYEQY
TRBV6-5 | few | ASSYTGTGDGYT
TRBV5-1 | once | ASERGGSPYEQY
TRBV18 | - | ASSAGQLTGGYT
TRBV29-1 | - | SVEDLEKSYNEQF
TRBV18 | - | ASSQSRTGRIETQY
TRBV6-6 | - | AASGTENQPQH
TRBV12-5 | - | ASGSGQATYNEQF
TRBV5-5 | - | ASSFGPGQTYEQY
TRBV5-1 | - | ASSLEGRESQPQH
TRBV9 | - | ASSPPLSDRAGNTIY
TRBV21-1 | - | ASSKAIGRDRNGYT
TRBV18 | once | ASSPNSDSPLH
TRBV3-1/TRBV3-2 | - | ASSQVATEAF
TRBV2 | - | ASKPDQGRTEAF
TRBV28 | - | ASSLTTDTQY
TRBV19 | - | ASSIGQGWYQETQY
TRBV19 | - | ASSRVSGDNQPQH
TRBV15 | - | ATSREVRANVLT
TRBV5-6 | - | ASSFRDRGNTGELF
TRBV18 | - | ASSSQIRDRDLYEQY
TRBV18 | - | ASSKGQGNTEAF
TRBV6-4 | - | ASSDDNSGANVLT
TRBV10-3 | once | AISEGQGGPNEKLF
TRBV19 | - | ASLGGPYNEQF
TRBV15 | - | ATSREEETGYEQY
TRBV3-1/TRBV3-2 | - | ASSQGRTGVPLH
TRBV11-3 | - | ASRVGLSYNEQF
TRBV19 | few | ASSSRGDGSGYT
TRBV24-1 | - | ATSDSRDVQY
TRBV7-2 | - | ASSYSSYEQY
TRBV11-3 | - | ASSLEGGQGPYEQY
TRBV24-1 | few | ATTGGRVTYGYT
TRBV10-3 | - | AIKGGGDPYEQY
TRBV30 | few | AWSLEGGGITDTQY
TRBV19 | - | ASSPSTDTQY
TRBV4-1 | few | ASSLGGAGGNYGYT
TRBV6-1 | - | ASSEGPSGGTKTQY
TRBV11-1 | few | ASSRTTGTSETQY
TRBV5-4 | once | ASSLSLGKNTEAF
TRBV5-1 | - | ASTRLDGQNTEAF
TRBV29-1 | - | SVSEGGGNQPQH
TRBV5-1 | - | ASSSGSGPPADTQY
TRBV18 | - | ASSPFADLRGYT
TRBV5-4 | once | ASSLGGDMAEAF
TRBV5-1 | - | ASSRDRADTQY
TRBV5-1 | - | ASSLGGTGTEAF
TRBV5-1 | - | ASSPGAEVYGYT